These T cell receptor beta chains were read from a single sample in a study of blood T cell repertoires in COVID-19. Sequenced by immunoSEQ multiplex PCR; TCRdb stores in-frame clones only, minus some. The sample includes almost 70,000 clones, roughly 80% seen only once; the top ten take about 17%. What was sequenced was peripheral blood. Source of these receptors: a man aged 55 to 70 with acute or convalescent COVID-19. Both conserved end residues are part of each CDR3. D genes are given only for firm matches. Rows give clone size only sometimes, using once, few, many, or a class for an expanded clone.

CASSLDGTSASYNEQFF	TGTGCCAGCAGCCTTGACGGGACTAGCGCTTCCTACAATGAGCAGTTCTTC	once	TRBJ2-1	TRBD2	TRBV7-2	17
CASSQGGTGNTIYF	TGCGCCAGCAGCCAAGGAGGGACTGGAAACACCATATATTTT	once	TRBJ1-3	NA	TRBV4-1	14
CASRDRVNQETQYF	TGTGCCAGCCGTGACAGGGTGAACCAAGAGACCCAGTACTTC	NA	TRBJ2-5	TRBD1	TRBV25-1	14
CASGLFGKNIQYF	TGTGCCAGCGGACTTTTCGGCAAAAACATTCAGTACTTC	NA	TRBJ2-4	NA	TRBV12-3/TRBV12-4	13
CASSLRETGVNTEAFF	TGTGCCAGCTCACTGAGAGAGACAGGGGTGAACACTGAAGCTTTCTTT	NA	TRBJ1-1	TRBD1	TRBV18	16
CASSGDSYGYTF	TGCGCCAGCAGTGGCGACAGCTATGGCTACACCTTC	NA	TRBJ1-2	NA	TRBV10-1	12
CASSLRQLPEAFF	TGTGCCAGTAGTTTACGACAGCTCCCTGAAGCTTTCTTT	NA	TRBJ1-1	NA	TRBV19	13
CASSIRPGQGGYEQYF	TGTGCCAGTAGTATTCGCCCGGGACAGGGTGGCTACGAGCAGTACTTC	once	TRBJ2-7	TRBD1	TRBV19	16
CASSLTRTVMNTEAFF	TGTGCCAGCTCACTAACCCGGACAGTCATGAACACTGAAGCTTTCTTT	NA	TRBJ1-1	NA	TRBV18	16
CASSLYARQGYTGELFF	TGTGCCAGCAGTTTGTACGCAAGACAGGGGTACACCGGGGAGCTGTTTTTT	NA	TRBJ2-2	TRBD1	TRBV28	17
CASTPRGTGELFF	TGTGCCAGCACCCCACGCGGAACCGGGGAGCTGTTTTTT	NA	TRBJ2-2	NA	TRBV27	13
CASSYPGWGGYTF	TGTGCCAGCAGTTACCCAGGGTGGGGCGGCTACACCTTC	NA	TRBJ1-2	NA	TRBV6-2/TRBV6-3	13
CASRQINYGYTF	TGTGCCAGCAGACAGATTAACTATGGCTACACCTTC	few	TRBJ1-2	NA	TRBV6-5	12
CASSQQGGETQYF	TGCGCCAGCAGCCAACAGGGGGGAGAGACCCAGTACTTC	NA	TRBJ2-5	NA	TRBV4-3	13
CASIKGGVTEAFF	TGTGCCAGCATCAAAGGGGGGGTAACTGAAGCTTTCTTT	once	TRBJ1-1	NA	TRBV7-9	13
CASSVDGILGEQYF	TGTGCCAGTAGTGTAGACGGGATCTTGGGCGAGCAGTACTTC	once	TRBJ2-7	NA	TRBV19	14
CASRPGLAGGSSYNEQFF	TGCGCCAGCAGACCCGGACTAGCGGGGGGGAGCTCCTACAATGAGCAGTTCTTC	NA	TRBJ2-1	TRBD2	TRBV5-1	18
CAISDTGNYEQYF	TGTGCCATCAGTGATACAGGGAACTACGAGCAGTACTTC	NA	TRBJ2-7	NA	TRBV10-3	13
CASRYPAVDEQYF	TGTGCCAGCAGGTACCCCGCTGTAGACGAGCAGTACTTC	NA	TRBJ2-7	NA	TRBV6-2/TRBV6-3	13
CASMSGGGTLEQYF	TGTGCCAGCATGTCGGGGGGCGGGACCCTCGAGCAGTACTTC	NA	TRBJ2-7	NA	TRBV3-1/TRBV3-2	14
CASSQRGPHNEQFF	TGTGCCAGCAGCCAAAGGGGTCCCCACAATGAGCAGTTCTTC	NA	TRBJ2-1	NA	TRBV3-1/TRBV3-2	14
CASSLGLAGVLQETQYF	TGCGCCAGCAGCTTGGGCCTAGCGGGGGTGCTACAAGAGACCCAGTACTTC	NA	TRBJ2-5	TRBD2	TRBV5-1	17
CAISIDNSPLHF	TGTGCCATCAGCATAGATAATTCACCCCTCCACTTT	NA	TRBJ1-6	NA	TRBV10-3	12
CASSLIQGGVVRYTF	TGTGCCAGCAGCTTAATCCAGGGAGGGGTCGTTCGCTACACCTTC	NA	TRBJ1-2	NA	TRBV7-2	15
CASSFRDSDLGGSYEQYF	TGTGCCAGCAGCTTCCGGGACAGCGACTTAGGAGGCTCCTACGAGCAGTACTTC	NA	TRBJ2-7	TRBD1	TRBV7-2	18
CASSTRGQGTGELFF	TGTGCCAGCAGTACCCGAGGACAGGGGACCGGGGAGCTGTTTTTT	NA	TRBJ2-2	TRBD1	TRBV6-6	15
CASSSGQGANTGELFF	TGTGCCAGCAGCTCGGGACAGGGCGCGAACACCGGGGAGCTGTTTTTT	NA	TRBJ2-2	TRBD1	TRBV11-1	16
CAWSSSANYGYTF	TGTGCCTGGAGTTCTTCAGCTAACTATGGCTACACCTTC	NA	TRBJ1-2	NA	TRBV30	13
CASSLMTGTLAGGTGELFF	TGCGCCAGCAGCTTGATGACAGGGACGCTGGCTGGAGGCACCGGGGAGCTGTTTTTT	NA	TRBJ2-2	TRBD1	TRBV5-1	19
CASMGLAGSSYNEQFF	TGCGCCAGCATGGGACTAGCGGGGAGTTCCTACAATGAGCAGTTCTTC	NA	TRBJ2-1	TRBD2	TRBV5-1	16
CASSPGGSGAYVQETQYF	TGCGCCAGCAGCCCGGGGGGTAGCGGGGCCTACGTCCAAGAGACCCAGTACTTC	NA	TRBJ2-5	TRBD2	TRBV5-1	18
CASRSRDRVYQPQHF	TGTGCCAGTAGATCCCGGGACAGGGTTTATCAGCCCCAGCATTTT	NA	TRBJ1-5	TRBD1	TRBV19	15
CASASGASYEQYF	TGTGCCAGTGCTAGCGGGGCCTCCTACGAGCAGTACTTC	NA	TRBJ2-7	TRBD2	TRBV19	13
CASSLVIGDEQFF	TGTGCCAGCAGCTTAGTGATAGGGGATGAGCAGTTCTTC	NA	TRBJ2-1	NA	TRBV7-2	13
CASSGGWGRNTEAFF	TGTGCCAGCAGTGGGGGTTGGGGGCGCAACACTGAAGCTTTCTTT	few	TRBJ1-1	NA	TRBV2	15